One sample yielded the 29 T cell receptor beta chains listed below, sequenced in a study of neoadjuvant anti-PD-1 for oral cavity cancer. Sample time point: after neoadjuvant nivolumab, at surgical resection. Generated by immunoSEQ multiplex PCR, the TCRdb table keeps only in-frame clones and is missing some. The repertoire holds roughly 25,000 clones, with 26% as singletons. The sequences come from tumor tissue, collected after nivolumab (anti-PD-1) treatment. These receptors were taken from a person aged 35 to 85 with oral cavity squamous cell carcinoma.

This chain joins TRBV5-1 and TRBJ2-1; maybe TRBD1 (6 bases). The CDR3 covers 15 residues. CDR1 is SGHRS and CDR2 is YFSETQ in the germline V gene. The V end was cut by 2 bases, the J end by 5 bases, with 14 bases between. For the CDR3, the DNA is TGCGCCAGCAGCTTTTTCCAGGGGAATAACAATGAGCAGTTCTTC. It yields the protein CASSFFQGNNNEQFF.

This clone came up a few times. V and J are TRBV11-2 and TRBJ2-7; D not resolved. The CDR3 contains 13 residues. Trimming removed 8 bases at V and 2 bases at J, with 13 bases between. Germline V gene lookup returns CDR1 SGHAT and CDR2 FQNNGV. As DNA, the CDR3 is TGTGCCAGCGCTAGAGTCATAACCTACGAGCAGTACTTC. It specifies CASARVITYEQYF.

The chain combines TRBV5-1 with TRBJ2-3; perhaps TRBD1 as D (5 bases). The V gene lost 2 bases and the J gene lost 2 bases, with 15 bases spanning the gap. This CDR3 has 16 amino acids. Germline V CDR1 and CDR2: SGHRS, YFSETQ. CDR3 DNA: TGCGCCAGCAGCTTTGGGCAGGTTGGGGCCACAGATACGCAGTATTTT. This translates into CASSFGQVGATDTQYF.

This clone is medium-sized. The sample contains more than one DNA sequence encoding this CDR3. CDR3 DNA: TGTGCCAGCAGGCGAACAGGTCGCAATCAGCCCCAGCATTTT. Encoded protein: CASRRTGRNQPQHF. V usage is TRBV6-5 and J usage is TRBJ1-5, with D possibly TRBD1 on 5 matching bases. The V end was cut by 6 bases, the J end by 2 bases, with 11 bases between. The CDR3 loop spans 14 amino acids. Germline assignment: CDR1 MNHEY and CDR2 SVGAGI.

The CDR3 here is CASSILPDPLYEQYF. The DNA of the CDR3 is TGTGCCAGCAGTATACTACCGGACCCTCTCTACGAGCAGTACTTC. The rearrangement joins TRBV6-5 to TRBJ2-7; D is ambiguous. Trimming shortened V by 5 bases and J by 3 bases, and 17 bases separated the two germline ends. Germline values: CDR1 MNHEY, CDR2 SVGAGI. There are 15 residues in the CDR3.

This clone was seen many times. The rearrangement links TRBV30 to TRBJ2-3; 8 bases fit TRBD2. This CDR3 has 16 residues. The ends lost 1 base at V and 1 base at J; junction bases unmatched: 7. Germline CDR1 reads GTSNPN; CDR2 reads SVGIG (reference sequence). CDR3 loop: CAWSGSGSGGTDTQYF. CDR3 nucleotides: TGTGCCTGGAGTGGGTCGGGTAGCGGGGGCACAGATACGCAGTATTTT. Looking up the rest from reference TRBV30 and TRBJ2-3 gives the full variable domain: SQTIHQWPATLVQPVGSPLSLECTVEGTSNPNLYWYRQAAGRGLQLLFYSVGIGQISSEVPQNLSASRPQDRQFILSSKKLLLSDSGFYLCAWSGSGSGGTDTQYFGPGTRLTVL.

This clone was detected a few times. The chain combines TRBV6-6 with TRBJ2-7; a weak D match, TRBD2 (6 bases). Germline CDR1 and CDR2: MNHNY and SVGAGI (reference sequence). V was shortened by 0 bases and J by 3 bases, with 9 bases between the two germline ends. There are 14 residues in the CDR3. CDR3 coding DNA: TGTGCCAGCAGTTACTCGGCGGGATACTACGAGCAGTACTTC. Its translation: CASSYSAGYYEQYF.

The V gene is TRBV10-2, the J gene TRBJ2-1; no clear D. Germline CDR1 and CDR2: WSHSY and SAAADI. V was shortened by 10 bases and J by 0 bases, with 13 bases between the two germline ends. CDR3 length equals 14 residues. The CDR3 sequence is CATSRSNSYNEQFF. The CDR3 region has the DNA TGCGCCACCTCGAGGTCCAACTCCTACAATGAGCAGTTCTTC.

The chain couples TRBV28 to TRBJ2-7; D possibly matches TRBD1 or TRBD2 (7 bases each). V was trimmed by 3 bases and J by 1 base, leaving 13 bases between them. The CDR3 is 15 residues long. Germline values: CDR1 MDHEN, CDR2 SYDVKM. CDR3 nucleotides: TGTGCCAGCAGTTTGGTCAGGGGGGGGTCCTACGAGCAGTACTTC. It specifies CASSLVRGGSYEQYF.

V gene TRBV2 combines with J gene TRBJ2-3; a weak D match, TRBD1 (5 bases). The CDR3 is made up of 14 amino acids. Per germline, CDR1 SNHLY and CDR2 FYNNEI. Trimming shortened V by 3 bases and J by 6 bases, and 13 bases separated the two germline ends. CDR3 coding DNA: TGTGCCAGCAGTGATCGTCAGGGTATGGATACGCAGTATTTT. Translated, it gives CASSDRQGMDTQYF. The whole variable domain, remainder taken from reference TRBV2 and TRBJ2-3, is EPEVTQTPSHQVTQMGQEVILRCVPISNHLYFYWYRQILGQKVEFLVSFYNNEISEKSEIFDDQFSVERPDGSNFTLKIRSTKLEDSAMYFCASSDRQGMDTQYFGPGTRLTVL.

The rearrangement joins TRBV5-4 to TRBJ2-7; 8 nucleotides align to TRBD2. The V and J ends lost 4 bases and 7 bases, in that order; junction bases with no gene match: 7. Germline CDR1 SGHNT, CDR2 YYREEE (reference sequence). The CDR3 is made up of 13 amino acids. This CDR3 is CASSLGLAREQYF. In DNA, the CDR3 is TGTGCCAGCAGCCTCGGACTAGCAAGGGAGCAGTACTTC.

This clone was observed a handful of times. The chain links TRBV18 to TRBJ1-1; D is possibly TRBD1 (6 bases). This CDR3 has 13 amino acids. CDR1 and CDR2 from the germline V gene are KGHSH and LQKENI. The ends were cut back, 0 bases at V and 4 bases at J, with 6 bases in the middle. Here the CDR3 DNA reads TGTGCCAGCTCACCACCGGACAGCACTGAAGCTTTCTTT. This gives the protein CASSPPDSTEAFF.

The sample holds a few counts of this clone. The chain has TRBV29-1 and TRBJ2-7; TRBD2 aligns across 8 bases. Germline CDR1 and CDR2: SQVTM and ANQGSEA. After removal of 3 bases from V and 3 bases from J, the junction contained 4 bases not matched to a gene. The CDR3 has 13 residues. The CDR3 nucleotides read TGCAGCGTTGAGGCCAGCGGGAGCTACGAGCAGTACTTC. This sequence encodes CSVEASGSYEQYF.

The chain carries TRBV11-2 and TRBJ1-2, with D hard to call. This CDR3 contains 13 residues. Germline CDR1 and CDR2: SGHAT and FQNNGV. Trimming removed 5 bases from V and 6 bases from J, with 13 bases in between. The DNA for the CDR3 is TGTGCCAGCAGCCGCCGCACGCAGAATGGCTACACCTTC. Its protein is CASSRRTQNGYTF.

This clone was observed a few times. The rearrangement joins TRBV27 to TRBJ2-1; D may be TRBD2 (5 bases). The germline V and J ends were trimmed by 3 bases and 3 bases, with 24 bases remaining between them. This CDR3 has 19 amino acids. The germline V gene encodes CDR1 MNHEY and CDR2 SMNVEV (reference sequence). CDR3 sequence (DNA): TGTGCCAGCAGTTTTAAGGCACCAATCCGGGGAATTGACTACAATGAGCAGTTCTTC. Translated: CASSFKAPIRGIDYNEQFF.

The chain uses TRBV4-1 and TRBJ2-1; TRBD2 is a possible D gene (6 bases). Looked up from germline, CDR1 is MGHRA and CDR2 is YSYEKL. There are 11 residues in the CDR3. Trimming pared 11 bases from V and 10 bases from J, leaving 15 bases between. The CDR3 loop reads CAGGTSREQFF. The CDR3 DNA sequence: TGCGCCGGCGGGACGTCCCGGGAGCAGTTCTTC.

The chain carries TRBV7-3 and TRBJ1-1; D gene uncertain. Germline CDR1 is SGHTA and CDR2 is FQGTGA. V was trimmed by 4 bases and J by 2 bases, leaving 11 bases between them. The CDR3 runs to 14 residues. The CDR3: CASSSSGTNTEAFF. The CDR3 coding sequence is TGTGCCAGCAGCTCCAGTGGTACCAACACTGAAGCTTTCTTT.

In its sample, this clone is medium-sized. The rearrangement links TRBV7-3 to TRBJ2-5, with 7 nucleotides matching TRBD2. The CDR3 extends over 14 amino acids. The junction had 10 bases not matched to a gene; V was cut back by 5 bases and J by 7 bases. The germline gives CDR1 SGHTA, CDR2 FQGTGA. The CDR3 DNA follows: TGTGCCAGCAGCCATGGGACCCAGCGGGGGACCCAGTACTTC. Amino acid sequence: CASSHGTQRGTQYF. The full variable domain, in which reference TRBV7-3 and TRBJ2-5 provide the parts outside the CDR3, is GAGVSQTPSNKVTEKGKYVELRCDPISGHTALYWYRQSLGQGPEFLIYFQGTGAADDSGLPNDRFFAVRPEGSVSTLKIQRTERGDSAVYLCASSHGTQRGTQYFGPGTRLLVL.

V and J are TRBV9 and TRBJ1-1; 7 bases match TRBD1. Germline assignment: CDR1 SGDLS and CDR2 YYNGEE. CDR3 length equals 14 residues. Trimming at V came to 2 bases and at J to 4 bases, leaving 5 bases not matched to a gene. CDR3 coding DNA: TGTGCCAGCAGCGTTACAGGGGAGAGCACTGAAGCTTTCTTT. The encoded protein is CASSVTGESTEAFF.

This clone has just a few counts. This chain joins TRBV5-1 and TRBJ1-2; D might be TRBD1 (6 bases). Trimming removed 4 bases at V and 4 bases at J, with 14 bases between. CDR3 length: 14 amino acids. Per the germline V gene, CDR1 is SGHRS and CDR2 is YFSETQ. CDR3 in DNA: TGCGCCAGCAGCCCCGGCGGGGACATCTATGGCTACACCTTC. Translated, it gives CASSPGGDIYGYTF.

This chain uses TRBV9 with TRBJ1-3; no firm D call. CDR3 length: 17 amino acids. Germline-derived CDR1 and CDR2 are SGDLS and YYNGEE. The V and J ends lost 0 bases and 0 bases respectively, with 13 bases between them. The CDR3 protein is CASSVAYGQLSGNTIYF. CDR3 DNA: TGTGCCAGCAGCGTAGCTTACGGGCAGCTCTCTGGAAACACCATATATTTT. Full variable domain (outside the CDR3, taken from reference TRBV9 and TRBJ1-3): DSGVTQTPKHLITATGQRVTLRCSPRSGDLSVYWYQQSLDQGLQFLIQYYNGEERAKGNILERFSAQQFPDLHSELNLSSLELGDSALYFCASSVAYGQLSGNTIYFGEGSWLTVV.

The V and J genes are TRBV12-5 and TRBJ2-7; D gene ambiguous. Germline CDR1 reads LGHNT; CDR2 reads FRNRAP. The CDR3 has 12 amino acids. Trimming left V 0 bases short and J 3 bases short, with 3 bases between. CDR3 nucleotide sequence: TGTGCTAGTGGTTTGGTACTCTACGAGCAGTACTTC. Encoded protein: CASGLVLYEQYF. The full variable domain, completed using reference TRBV12-5 and TRBJ2-7, is DARVTQTPRHKVTEMGQEVTMRCQPILGHNTVFWYRQTMMQGLELLAYFRNRAPLDDSGMPKDRFSAEMPDATLATLKIQPSEPRDSAVYFCASGLVLYEQYFGPGTRLTVT.

The chain recombines TRBV5-6 with TRBJ1-2; no clear D. The CDR3 is 14 residues long. V was trimmed by 1 base and J by 3 bases, leaving 10 bases between them. Germline V gives CDR1 SGHDT, CDR2 YYEEEE. The CDR3 nucleotides are TGTGCCAGCAGCTTGCCGACTTCCCACTATGGCTACACCTTC. Amino acid sequence: CASSLPTSHYGYTF.

This clone was observed a few times. The CDR3 carries no conserved terminal phenylalanine or tryptophan, so it likely arises from a read error. The DNA is left out, because the CDR3 cannot be placed on it with certainty; the CDR3 is given as TCRdb lists it. This chain links TRBV18 with TRBJ2-7; the table's TRBD1 call for D was not verified on the DNA. The CDR3 sequence runs 14 residues, both termini included. Looked up from germline, CDR1 is KGHSH and CDR2 is LQKENI. CDR3 sequence reads: CASSPPSRDRAPLL.

This chain links TRBV19 with TRBJ1-1; D is unclear. The CDR3 runs 13 residues. V lost 7 bases and J lost 4, with 13 bases in between. The germline V gene encodes CDR1 LNHDA and CDR2 SQIVND (reference sequence). This CDR3 reads CASTLLRSTEAFF. The CDR3 DNA reads as TGTGCCAGTACTTTGCTTAGGAGCACTGAAGCTTTCTTT.

This sequence joins TRBV5-8 and TRBJ1-1; 8 bases fit TRBD1. Germline CDR1 SGHTS, CDR2 YDEGEE. After removal of 7 bases from V and 1 base from J, the junction contained 3 bases not matched to a gene. The CDR3 has 13 residues. The CDR3 loop reads CASRTGSNTEAFF. CDR3 DNA sequence: TGTGCCAGCCGGACAGGGTCGAACACTGAAGCTTTCTTT.

The V and J genes are TRBV5-1 and TRBJ2-3; D unresolved. Between the trimmed V and J ends, which lost 0 bases and 4 bases, there was a span of 9 bases. The CDR3 has 14 residues. The germline V gene encodes CDR1 SGHRS and CDR2 YFSETQ. The CDR3 loop is CASSLGQQADTQYF. CDR3 nucleotide sequence: TGCGCCAGCAGCTTGGGACAACAAGCAGATACGCAGTATTTT.

There are a few counts of this clone. This chain uses TRBV27 with TRBJ2-7, with TRBD2 as a possible D gene (5 bases). The V end lost 4 bases, the J end lost 2 bases, and 9 bases lay between the germline ends. Per germline, CDR1 MNHEY and CDR2 SMNVEV (reference sequence). This CDR3 has 13 amino acids. CDR3 nucleotide sequence: TGTGCCAGCAGTTCCAGCGGTGCCTACGAGCAGTACTTC. Its translation is CASSSSGAYEQYF.

The V call is TRBV7-2, the J call TRBJ2-7; tentative D call: TRBD2 (5 bases). The germline V gene encodes CDR1 SGHTA and CDR2 FQGNSA. The V gene lost 5 bases and the J gene lost 6 bases, with 17 bases spanning the gap. This CDR3 is built from 14 residues. DNA of the CDR3: TGTGCCAGCAGCCCTACTAGAAACATAGGCGAGCAGTACTTC. It translates to CASSPTRNIGEQYF.